What follows are 20 T cell receptor beta chains derived from one specimen sequenced in a study of T-cell memory formation after mild COVID-19. In TCRdb, the 5' RACE reads were re-called with MiXCR into one record per CDR3 protein. Of 430,000 or so distinct CDR3 sequences in the sample, about 23% are singletons; the top ten hold around 13%. Sequenced input: PBMCs or a T cell subset sorted from them (not recorded which). These receptors were taken from an adult woman who had mild COVID-19 (a few samples of this study predate the infection). Cell type and time point are not known.

The chain carries TRBV3-1 and TRBJ1-5; no firm D call. The length of the CDR3 is 14 residues. V lost 3 bases and J lost 0, with 6 bases in between. Germline CDR1 LGHDT, CDR2 YNNKEL (reference sequence). For the CDR3, the DNA is TGTGCCAGCAGCCAGGGCAGTAGCAATCAGCCCCAGCATTTT. This codes for CASSQGSSNQPQHF.

This clonotype was seen more than once but under ten times. The chain joins TRBV29-1 to TRBJ2-2; D is possibly TRBD1 (6 bases). CDR1 is SQVTM and CDR2 is ANQGSEA in the germline V gene. The CDR3 is 15 residues long. V was cut by 2 bases and J by 4 bases, with 14 bases left in between. This CDR3 reads CSVEMGHRSTGELFF. The DNA of the CDR3 is TGCAGCGTTGAAATGGGACATCGGAGCACCGGGGAGCTGTTTTTT.

This clonotype has a handful of counts. The chain uses TRBV7-3 and TRBJ2-2, with D unresolved. The CDR3 length is 17 residues. V lost 5 bases, J lost 6 bases, and 22 bases lay in between. Per the germline V gene, CDR1 is SGHTA and CDR2 is FQGTGA. This CDR3 is CASSPQLRVFEAGELFF. CDR3 bases: TGTGCCAGCAGCCCACAGCTAAGGGTATTTGAGGCCGGGGAGCTGTTTTTT. Variable domain in full (rest from reference TRBV7-3 and TRBJ2-2): GAGVSQTPSNKVTEKGKYVELRCDPISGHTALYWYRQSLGQGPEFLIYFQGTGAADDSGLPNDRFFAVRPEGSVSTLKIQRTERGDSAVYLCASSPQLRVFEAGELFFGEGSRLTVL.

This clonotype showed up just a few times. The V and J genes are TRBV6-2 or TRBV6-3 and TRBJ2-3; D remains ambiguous. The V gene's germline CDR1 is MNHEY and CDR2 SVGEGT. V was trimmed by 2 bases and J by 4 bases, leaving 13 bases between them. The CDR3 is 15 residues long. For the CDR3, the DNA is TGTGCCAGCAGTTACGGTGAGCGTGACGCAGATACGCAGTATTTT. Translating it yields CASSYGERDADTQYF.

This clonotype was seen more than once but under ten times. The chain's CDR3 is CSASPRGSGAGNTIYF. Here the CDR3 DNA reads TGCAGTGCTAGTCCCCGGGGTTCAGGGGCTGGAAACACCATATATTTT. This chain links TRBV20-1 with TRBJ1-3; possibly TRBD1 for D (6 bases). Germline V gene sequence: CDR1 DFQATT, CDR2 SNEGSKA (reference sequence). The CDR3 is made up of 16 amino acids. Between the trimmed V and J ends, which lost 3 bases and 2 bases, there was a span of 17 bases.

This clonotype came up a few times. The CDR3 loop reads CASSSLRDRANGYTF. The DNA for the CDR3 is TGTGCCAGCAGCTCGCTCCGGGACAGGGCGAATGGCTACACCTTC. The rearrangement joins TRBV11-2 to TRBJ1-2, with TRBD1 matching over 9 bases. The junction had 9 bases not matched to a gene; V was cut back by 4 bases and J by 6 bases. This CDR3 has 15 residues. Germline V CDR1 and CDR2: SGHAT, FQNNGV.

The table lists this clonotype with a few counts. This chain's CDR3 is CASSLANSPLNRDRYNSPLHF. DNA for the CDR3: TGTGCCAGCAGCTTAGCAAATTCCCCCTTAAACCGGGACAGATATAATTCACCCCTCCACTTT. The chain uses TRBV7-8 and TRBJ1-6, with 7 bases matching TRBD1. This CDR3 spans 21 amino acids. Germline CDR1 SGHVS, CDR2 FQNEAQ. J lost 4 bases, V lost 0 bases, and 18 bases had no gene match.

The table lists this clonotype with a few counts. The chain employs TRBV20-1 and TRBJ1-1, with 8 nucleotides matching TRBD1. Germline V gives CDR1 DFQATT, CDR2 SNEGSKA (reference sequence). This CDR3 comprises 13 residues. V was clipped by 5 bases and J by 0 bases; unmatched bases: 2. The CDR3 nucleotides read TGCAGTGCTGACAGGGGCCTGAACACTGAAGCTTTCTTT. It specifies CSADRGLNTEAFF.

This chain links TRBV2 with TRBJ2-2; TRBD1 aligns across 8 bases. Losses at the gene ends were 10 bases for V and 5 bases for J; bases not matched to a gene: 9. The CDR3 runs 14 residues. CDR1 SNHLY and CDR2 FYNNEI come from the germline V gene. CDR3 in amino acids: CANPDRAVTGELFF. The CDR3 bases are TGTGCCAACCCGGACAGGGCCGTTACCGGGGAGCTGTTTTTT.

The CDR3 nucleotides read TGTGCCAGCAGGCCCCCAAGGGGAATGAACACTGAAGCTTTCTTT. The encoded protein is CASRPPRGMNTEAFF. The J gene is TRBJ1-1, the V gene TRBV6-5; D perhaps matches TRBD1 (5 bases). Looked up from germline, CDR1 is MNHEY and CDR2 is SVGAGI. V lost 6 bases, J lost 0 bases, and 14 bases lay in between. This CDR3 is 15 amino acids long.

This chain joins TRBV19 and TRBJ1-1, with TRBD1 as a possible D gene (5 bases). The V and J ends lost 3 bases and 0 bases respectively, with 14 bases between them. The CDR3 runs 16 residues. The germline V gene has CDR1 LNHDA and CDR2 SQIVND (reference sequence). The CDR3 nucleotides read TGTGCCAGTAGTATTGGCGAGGGGTTGGTGAACACTGAAGCTTTCTTT. Its translation is CASSIGEGLVNTEAFF.

This chain's CDR3 is CSARRLAGYSYEQYF. The DNA of the CDR3 is TGCAGTGCTAGACGACTAGCGGGGTACTCCTACGAGCAGTACTTC. The chain has TRBV20-1 and TRBJ2-7; TRBD2 matches at 11 bases. The V and J ends lost 2 bases and 0 bases, in that order; junction bases with no gene match: 3. This CDR3 is built from 15 residues. Germline V lookup: CDR1 DFQATT, CDR2 SNEGSKA (reference sequence).

The chain uses TRBV7-2 and TRBJ2-2; 9 bases align to TRBD1. Losses at the gene ends were 7 bases for V and 2 bases for J; bases not matched to a gene: 8. The length of the CDR3 is 16 residues. From germline, CDR1 is SGHTA and CDR2 FQGNSA. CDR3 sequence reads: CASISWDRDNTGELFF. CDR3 in DNA: TGTGCCAGCATCTCCTGGGACAGGGATAACACCGGGGAGCTGTTTTTT.

This chain links TRBV4-2 with TRBJ1-1, with 7 bases lining up with TRBD1. V shed 7 bases, J shed 8 bases, and the junction held 4 bases outside the gene matches. CDR1 and CDR2 (germline): LGHNA, YNFKEQ. The CDR3 consists of 11 residues. The CDR3 bases are TGTGCCAGCACCGACAGGGAAGAAGCTTTCTTT. Its protein product is CASTDREEAFF.

This clonotype appeared many times. This chain uses TRBV5-1 with TRBJ2-4; 11 bases agree with TRBD1. There are 14 residues in the CDR3. CDR1 is SGHRS, CDR2 YFSETQ, per germline. J was trimmed by 8 bases and V by 3 bases; bases with no gene match: 4. CDR3 nucleotide sequence: TGCGCCAGCAGCTCGGGACAGGGGGAGCACATTCAGTACTTC. This gives the protein CASSSGQGEHIQYF.

In its sample, this clonotype was seen a few times. The genes are TRBV18 and TRBJ2-7; possible D gene TRBD1, 6 bases. The germline CDR1 and CDR2 sequences are KGHSH and LQKENI. V lost 3 bases and J lost 6, with 15 bases in between. The CDR3 contains 14 residues. The CDR3, as DNA: TGTGCCAGCTCACCGGACAGACTTACGCCCGAGCAGTACTTC. Protein sequence: CASSPDRLTPEQYF.

This clonotype was counted between two and nine times. The CDR3 bases are TGTGCCAGTAGTATTGGGGGAAGCACAGATACGCAGTATTTT. It yields the protein CASSIGGSTDTQYF. V and J are TRBV19 and TRBJ2-3, with D possibly being TRBD1 or TRBD2 (5 bases each). Germline loops: CDR1 LNHDA, CDR2 SQIVND (reference sequence). V was pared by 3 bases and J by 0 bases, with 7 bases between. This CDR3 has 14 residues.

This clonotype was counted ten times or more. The chain uses TRBV29-1 and TRBJ2-1; 8 nucleotides match TRBD2. V dropped 4 bases and J dropped 3; count of bases not matched to a gene: 5. This CDR3 is built from 14 residues. CDR1 and CDR2 (germline): SQVTM, ANQGSEA. The CDR3 protein is CSVARSGGYNEQFF. The DNA of the CDR3 is TGCAGCGTTGCCCGCAGCGGGGGCTACAATGAGCAGTTCTTC.

This clonotype came up once. The chain carries TRBV19 and TRBJ2-3; D unresolved. The V and J ends lost 6 bases and 4 bases respectively, with 11 bases between them. CDR1 and CDR2 from the germline V gene are LNHDA and SQIVND (reference sequence). This CDR3 has 13 amino acids. The CDR3 loop is CASSPMIADTQYF. The CDR3 DNA reads as TGTGCCAGTAGCCCTATGATCGCAGATACGCAGTATTTT.

This clonotype was recorded a few times. This sequence joins TRBV6-6 and TRBJ2-2, with D perhaps TRBD2 (6 bases). The CDR3 extends over 12 amino acids. Germline lookup yields CDR1 MNHNY and CDR2 SVGAGI (reference sequence). Between the trimmed V and J ends, which lost 6 bases and 7 bases, there was a span of 9 bases. The chain's CDR3 is CASSPAGGELFF. The CDR3 DNA sequence: TGTGCCAGCAGCCCAGCGGGCGGGGAGCTGTTTTTT.